This TCR beta chain was recorded in a study of T cells after yellow fever vaccination. This CDR3 spans 17 amino acids. The V segment lost 4 bases and the J segment 2 bases; nucleotides outside the gene matches: 10. Germline V gene lookup returns CDR1 LNHDA and CDR2 SQIVND (reference sequence). The study, taken as a whole, reports: Weaker, the secondary response had a peak occurring faster, on day 5 versus 15.

TCRdb re-derived calls from the 5' RACE reads in MiXCR, one entry per CDR3 protein. The sample carries about 260,000 distinct CDR3 sequences, more than 3.5% recorded once. This clonotype showed up just a few times. Its antigen is still unknown. The V and J genes are TRBV19 and TRBJ2-1; 8 bases are shared with TRBD1. Sample: PBMCs, taken 15 days after the yellow fever booster vaccination. The sequence derives from a man aged 18 to 30 who received the YFV17D yellow fever vaccine. CDR3 in amino acids: CASSTFKPGQAYNEQFF. CDR3 bases: TGTGCCAGTAGTACCTTTAAACCGGGACAGGCCTACAATGAGCAGTTCTTC.